These 4 T cell receptor beta chains were all obtained from the same sample, sequenced in a study of identical twins listed by TCRdb under 2016. The receptor library was made with 5' RACE. The instrument was an Illumina HiSeq 2000. TCRdb itself trimmed the public reads at Q25 with fastp, ran MiXCR and retained productive beta chains. CDR3 protein sequences are deduplicated, and each keeps its most common genes and DNA. The sample records about 280,000 distinct CDR3 sequences, about 8.1% of which are singletons. Less than 2.5% of the sample rests with the top ten. These data were also filed under a second study, of yellow fever vaccine responses in identical twins.

Sequencing input: memory (CD45RO+) T cells sorted from blood. Interpreted using the paper, the cell subset or site label stands for: CD45RO+ enriched T cells. These receptors all come from a woman under 30 in good health.

This clonotype was counted only a few times. V and J are TRBV28 and TRBJ2-5; possibly TRBD2 for D (6 bases). The CDR3 runs to 16 residues. Germline CDR1 and CDR2: MDHEN and SYDVKM. Trimming took 6 bases from V and 2 from J, leaving 19 bases between them. The CDR3 nucleotides are TGTGCCAGCAGACGACCCGGGACGGGACTGCAAGAGACCCAGTACTTC. It specifies CASRRPGTGLQETQYF.

In its sample, this clonotype was seen many times. The chain uses TRBV5-1 and TRBJ2-3; D may match TRBD1 or TRBD2 (6 bases each). Trimming removed 4 bases from V and 6 bases from J, with 24 bases in between. Germline CDR1 and CDR2: SGHRS and YFSETQ. The CDR3 contains 17 residues. The CDR3 region has the DNA TGCGCCAGCAGCCACTCCGGGGGCCTCCAATCTTTGGATACGCAGTATTTT. Protein sequence: CASSHSGGLQSLDTQYF.

Only a few counts were recorded for this clonotype. The CDR3 region has the DNA TGTGCCAGCGCCCCCACAGGGCCCTACTCCTACAATGAGCAGTTCTTC. Translating gives CASAPTGPYSYNEQFF. The gene calls are TRBV28 and TRBJ2-1; a possible D gene is TRBD1 (6 bases). V was cut by 8 bases and J by 0 bases, with 17 bases left in between. In germline, CDR1 is MDHEN, CDR2 SYDVKM. The CDR3 contains 16 residues.

The rearrangement links TRBV5-6 to TRBJ1-1; TRBD1 is a possible D gene (6 bases). Trimming removed 5 bases at V and 4 bases at J, with 12 bases between. Germline V lookup: CDR1 SGHDT, CDR2 YYEEEE. The CDR3 has 13 amino acids. The CDR3 region is CASRRQAGTEAFF. The CDR3 coding sequence is TGTGCCAGCAGGAGACAGGCCGGCACTGAAGCTTTCTTT.